This passage covers 32 T cell receptor beta chains from one sample sequenced in a study of T cell repertoires in cytomegalovirus infection. TCRdb itself ran the reads through MiXCR, one entry per CDR3 protein. The data contain 55,000 to 70,000 distinct CDR3 sequences, around 21% of them singletons. Their specific antigens are unknown. Sequencing input: PBMCs, sequenced either directly or after in vitro stimulation (not recorded which). The receptors were gathered from a human donor in good health (CMV status not recorded). Some clones in this sample may be carry-over from other donors' samples.

The chain recombines TRBV7-3 with TRBJ2-1; D unclear. The germline V gene encodes CDR1 SGHTA and CDR2 FQGTGA. V was cut by 5 bases and J by 10 bases, with 18 bases left in between. CDR3 length equals 14 residues. The CDR3 is CASSLDMTSGEQFF. The CDR3 DNA follows: TGTGCCAGCAGCCTCGACATGACCTCCGGCGAGCAGTTCTTC.

The chain combines TRBV19 with TRBJ2-3, with 10 bases identical to TRBD2. V trimming: 5 bases; J trimming: 3 bases; junction bases outside the gene matches: 2. The CDR3 is 14 amino acids. Germline-derived CDR1 and CDR2 are LNHDA and SQIVND (reference sequence). The CDR3 bases are TGTGCCAGTAGTTCGGGACTAGCGACAGATACGCAGTATTTT. Translation: CASSSGLATDTQYF.

At least ten counts were recorded for this clonotype. This sequence joins TRBV6-1 and TRBJ2-7; TRBD2 matches 10 bases. The germline V gene has CDR1 MNHNS and CDR2 SASEGT. There are 15 residues in the CDR3. Trimming at V came to 6 bases and at J to 4 bases, leaving 9 bases not matched to a gene. The DNA of the CDR3 is TGTGCCAGCAGCGACTCTAGCGGGAGTTGGTACGAGCAGTACTTC. Translating it yields CASSDSSGSWYEQYF.

Here the CDR3 reads CASSPGLAAYEQYF. Written as DNA, the CDR3 is TGCGCCAGCAGCCCAGGACTAGCGGCCTACGAGCAGTACTTC. The rearrangement uses TRBV4-3 and TRBJ2-7; 10 bases line up with TRBD2. The germline gives CDR1 LGHNA, CDR2 YSLEER. This CDR3 is 14 amino acids long. V was pared by 4 bases and J by 2 bases, with 2 bases of the junction left unmatched.

V is TRBV29-1 and J is TRBJ2-2, with D unclear. Trimming cost V 7 bases and J 5 bases, with 20 bases left between them. Germline assignment: CDR1 SQVTM and CDR2 ANQGSEA. The CDR3 has 15 amino acids. The CDR3 DNA reads as TGCAGCGCCTACAGCCCCGACCAGCATACCGGGGAGCTGTTTTTT. It encodes CSAYSPDQHTGELFF.

The CDR3 here is CASSPQPQGISGYTF. CDR3 nucleotides: TGTGCCAGCAGTCCTCAACCGCAGGGTATTAGTGGCTACACCTTC. V is TRBV12-3 or TRBV12-4 and J is TRBJ1-2, with D possibly being TRBD1 (5 bases). Trimming removed 5 bases at V and 7 bases at J, with 20 bases between. The CDR3 is 15 residues long.

The chain uses TRBV12-3 or TRBV12-4 and TRBJ1-1, with D perhaps TRBD1 (5 bases). The CDR3 contains 12 residues. V lost 3 bases to trimming and J lost 8 bases, with 10 bases between them. The CDR3 loop is CASSFGWGEAFF. The DNA for the CDR3 is TGTGCCAGCAGTTTTGGATGGGGGGAAGCTTTCTTT.

The chain recombines TRBV28 with TRBJ2-7; weak D call: TRBD2 (5 bases). Trimming took off 3 bases at V and 5 bases at J, with 11 bases between the two ends. CDR3 size: 13 residues. The germline CDR1 and CDR2 sequences are MDHEN and SYDVKM. CDR3 DNA: TGTGCCAGCAGTTTTGGGAGTTGGGACGAGCAGTACGTC. Its translation: CASSFGSWDEQYV.

The V gene is TRBV12-3 or TRBV12-4, the J gene TRBJ2-7, with a tentative D call TRBD2 (5 bases). The CDR3 runs to 14 residues. Trimming took off 2 bases at V and 7 bases at J, with 15 bases between the two ends. CDR3 loop: CASSLTRQDLEQYF. CDR3 DNA sequence: TGTGCCAGCAGTTTAACCCGGCAGGACTTAGAGCAGTACTTC.

The chain joins TRBV7-2 to TRBJ1-4; TRBD1 matches 8 bases. Trimming cost V 1 base and J 10 bases; bases outside gene matches: 5. CDR1 and CDR2 from the germline V gene are SGHTA and FQGNSA. CDR3 size: 14 residues. The chain's CDR3 is CASSLETGVGKLFF. Written as DNA, the CDR3 is TGTGCCAGCAGCTTAGAGACAGGGGTAGGAAAACTGTTTTTT.

This clonotype turned up a few times. This chain uses TRBV14 with TRBJ2-1, with 7 bases aligning to TRBD2. Per germline, CDR1 SGHDN and CDR2 FVKESK. The ends lost 1 base at V and 13 bases at J; junction bases unmatched: 10. The length of the CDR3 is 14 residues. The CDR3 protein is CASSQVYGGSSQFF. The CDR3 DNA reads TGTGCCAGCAGCCAAGTTTACGGCGGGAGCTCCCAGTTCTTC.

This clonotype came up a few times. This chain uses TRBV24-1 with TRBJ2-1, with D possibly TRBD2 on 6 matching bases. Germline-derived CDR1 and CDR2 are KGHDR and SFDVKD. The CDR3 contains 17 residues. Trimming pared 4 bases from V and 0 bases from J, leaving 15 bases between. In nucleotides, the CDR3 is TGTGCCACCAGTGACCCCCTAGCGAGGAGCTCCTACAATGAGCAGTTCTTC. Amino acid sequence: CATSDPLARSSYNEQFF.

Remarks on this clonotype: Sequence at one end of the junction differs from germline and may be a read error. The V gene is TRBV20-1, the J gene TRBJ2-3; 10 bases fit TRBD2. CDR1 DFQATT and CDR2 SNEGSKA come from the germline V gene (reference sequence). CDR3 length equals 15 residues. The CDR3 region has the DNA TGCAGTGCGAGAGGTGGGACTAGCGCAACAGATACGCAGTATTTT. The encoded protein is CSARGGTSATDTQYF.

The genes are TRBV19 and TRBJ1-1; possibly TRBD1 for D (5 bases). Germline CDR1 LNHDA, CDR2 SQIVND (reference sequence). The CDR3 covers 16 residues. Between the trimmed V and J ends, which lost 1 base and 4 bases, there was a span of 16 bases. CDR3 region: CASSIGAWFGATEAFF. The DNA for the CDR3 is TGTGCCAGTAGTATAGGGGCTTGGTTTGGGGCCACTGAAGCTTTCTTT.

The chain has TRBV12-3 or TRBV12-4 and TRBJ1-4; a possible D gene is TRBD1 (5 bases). The CDR3 totals 16 residues. The V end lost 6 bases, the J end lost 8 bases, and 22 bases lay between the germline ends. The DNA for the CDR3 is TGTGCCAGCAGCCATTATGAGTGGCAGGAGGGGGAAAAACTGTTTTTT. It translates to CASSHYEWQEGEKLFF.

The chain recombines TRBV6-5 with TRBJ1-1; TRBD1 might be the D (5 bases). Per germline, CDR1 MNHEY and CDR2 SVGAGI. V was trimmed by 8 bases and J by 0 bases, leaving 13 bases between them. This CDR3 contains 14 residues. The DNA of the CDR3 is TGTGCCAGCCGGGGGAGGGGTCTGAACACTGAAGCTTTCTTT. Its protein product is CASRGRGLNTEAFF.

This clonotype has a handful of counts. CDR3: CASTPTGTAYGYTF. The DNA of the CDR3 is TGTGCCAGCACCCCAACCGGGACAGCCTATGGCTACACCTTC. The rearrangement joins TRBV7-2 to TRBJ1-2, with 7 bases identical to TRBD1. Unmatched junction bases numbered 9, after V lost 7 bases and J lost 4 bases. The CDR3 contains 14 residues. Germline V gives CDR1 SGHTA, CDR2 FQGNSA.

V and J are TRBV4-1 and TRBJ2-5; 11 nucleotides agree with TRBD1. V shed 4 bases and J 5 bases; nucleotides not matched to a gene: 6. The CDR3 has 15 amino acids. CDR1 and CDR2 from the germline V gene are MGHRA and YSYEKL. The CDR3 loop is CASSRPGQGDETQYF. For the CDR3, the DNA is TGCGCCAGCAGCCGGCCGGGACAGGGGGACGAGACCCAGTACTTC.

The CDR3 nucleotides are TGTGCCAGCACCGGTGGGGGGAAAGGGAGGGTCACTGAAGCTTTCTTT. Its translation is CASTGGGKGRVTEAFF. The chain recombines TRBV12-3 or TRBV12-4 with TRBJ1-1, with D tentatively TRBD1 (5 bases). This CDR3 is 16 amino acids long. Trimming took off 7 bases at V and 4 bases at J, with 22 bases between the two ends.

This clonotype was observed many times. This chain joins TRBV10-3 and TRBJ2-2, with a possible D match to TRBD2 (6 bases). The ends were cut back, 4 bases at V and 3 bases at J, with 24 bases in the middle. This CDR3 has 19 amino acids. The germline V gene has CDR1 ENHRY and CDR2 SYGVKD. CDR3 in amino acids: CAISVPKSGVGQDTGELFF. The CDR3 nucleotides are TGTGCCATCAGTGTACCCAAATCGGGAGTCGGGCAAGACACCGGGGAGCTGTTTTTT.

This clonotype was seen ten or more times. V gene TRBV19 combines with J gene TRBJ1-1; 8 bases align to TRBD1. The CDR3 loop spans 13 amino acids. Trimming at V came to 4 bases and at J to 7 bases, leaving 5 bases not matched to a gene. CDR1 is LNHDA, CDR2 SQIVND, per germline (reference sequence). Written as DNA, the CDR3 is TGTGCCAGTAGTAGTAAACAGGGGGGTGAAGCTTTCTTT. It specifies CASSSKQGGEAFF.

The chain links TRBV24-1 to TRBJ1-2, with D possibly TRBD1 on 5 matching bases. The V gene's germline CDR1 is KGHDR and CDR2 SFDVKD. V was shortened by 3 bases and J by 4 bases, with 11 bases between the two germline ends. The CDR3 length is 14 residues. Here the CDR3 reads CATSDNRISYGYTF. Written as DNA, the CDR3 is TGTGCCACCAGTGATAACAGGATTTCCTATGGCTACACCTTC.

A few counts support this clonotype. This rearrangement joins TRBV12-3 or TRBV12-4 to TRBJ2-2; 8 nucleotides match TRBD1. This CDR3 spans 16 amino acids. Trimming cost V 1 base and J 1 base; bases outside gene matches: 2. CDR3 DNA: TGTGCCAGCAGTTTAGACAGGGGGAGGAACACCGGGGAGCTGTTTTTT. This gives the protein CASSLDRGRNTGELFF.

In this sample, this clonotype turned up many times. The chain carries TRBV6-5 and TRBJ2-2; weak D call: TRBD2 (5 bases). Trimming pared 0 bases from V and 5 bases from J, leaving 16 bases between. The CDR3 sequence is 17 residues long. Germline V gene sequence: CDR1 MNHEY, CDR2 SVGAGI. In nucleotides, the CDR3 is TGTGCCAGCAGTTACTCCTTACAGTGGGAGCTTACCGGGGAGCTGTTTTTT. This encodes CASSYSLQWELTGELFF.

This clonotype was observed many times. This sequence joins TRBV7-8 and TRBJ2-3; D is unresolved. V lost 7 bases and J 0 bases, leaving 17 bases between the germline ends. The CDR3 contains 16 residues. Germline V gives CDR1 SGHVS, CDR2 FQNEAQ. The CDR3 reads CASIVVPVTSTDTQYF. CDR3 bases: TGTGCCAGCATCGTAGTCCCGGTGACTAGCACAGATACGCAGTATTTT.

Here the CDR3 reads CATSGRLGRCEQYV. CDR3 sequence (DNA): TGTGCCACCAGCGGTAGACTAGGTCGGTGCGAGCAGTACGTC. The V and J genes are TRBV15 and TRBJ2-7; D possibly corresponds to TRBD2 (6 bases). The V end was cut by 5 bases, the J end by 6 bases, with 17 bases between. Germline CDR1 is LNHNV and CDR2 is YYDKDF (reference sequence). The CDR3 is 14 amino acids.

This clonotype was counted between two and nine times. V gene TRBV6-4 combines with J gene TRBJ1-2; TRBD1 aligns across 7 bases. This CDR3 has 17 residues. Per germline, CDR1 MRHNA and CDR2 SNTAGT. V dropped 3 bases and J dropped 6; count of bases not matched to a gene: 16. The DNA for the CDR3 is TGTGCCAGCAGTGATGGGACAGACGCAGCAAGTAGCCATGGCTACACCTTC. As protein: CASSDGTDAASSHGYTF.

This clonotype was picked up many times. The CDR3 spells CASSGIEWEGTYNEQFF. The CDR3 nucleotides are TGTGCCAGCAGCGGAATTGAGTGGGAGGGGACCTACAATGAGCAGTTCTTC. The chain combines TRBV2 with TRBJ2-1, with 7 bases matching TRBD2. Germline V CDR1 and CDR2: SNHLY, FYNNEI. Trimming took 6 bases from V and 2 from J; bases not matched to a gene: 13. This CDR3 has 17 amino acids.

This clonotype was seen only a few times. J is TRBJ2-7 and V is TRBV6-5; TRBD1 agrees at 9 bases. Trimming removed 0 bases from V and 3 bases from J; junction bases left unmatched: 0. The CDR3 totals 14 residues. Germline V gene data show CDR1 as MNHEY and CDR2 as SVGAGI. CDR3 amino acids: CASSYSTGGYEQYF. The CDR3 region has the DNA TGTGCCAGCAGTTACTCGACAGGGGGCTACGAGCAGTACTTC.

This clonotype was detected many times. The chain uses TRBV7-2 and TRBJ1-5; unclear D gene. Trimming took 6 bases from V and 4 from J, leaving 13 bases between them. CDR1 is SGHTA and CDR2 is FQGNSA in the germline V gene. CDR3 size: 14 residues. The CDR3 is CASSPRRGNQPQHF. The CDR3 DNA is TGTGCCAGCAGTCCCCGCCGGGGAAATCAGCCCCAGCATTTT.

Only a few counts were recorded for this clonotype. The chain uses TRBV11-3 and TRBJ1-1; no firm D call. From germline, CDR1 is SGHNT and CDR2 YENEEA. Deletions cut 3 bases from V and 5 bases from J, with 4 bases between. The CDR3 spans 11 residues. The CDR3 DNA reads TGTGCCAGCAGCTTGGGTACTGAAGCTTTCTTT. Translation gives CASSLGTEAFF.

This clonotype was detected a few times. The V call is TRBV4-1, the J call TRBJ1-1; maybe TRBD1 (6 bases). The CDR3 is 16 amino acids. Trimming took off 0 bases at V and 1 base at J, with 12 bases between the two ends. Germline V gene data show CDR1 as MGHRA and CDR2 as YSYEKL. The CDR3 is CASSQETTGRNTEAFF. CDR3 DNA: TGCGCCAGCAGCCAAGAGACTACAGGGAGGAACACTGAAGCTTTCTTT.